This record covers a single TCR beta chain. This clone has only a few counts. Its antigen remains undetermined. One base away there is no much larger clone; base qualities are not given. The data were taken from a study of cytomegalovirus exposure and HLA in healthy donors (TCRdb year 2017). Describing the broader study: An earlier analysis of roughly 500 of the donors reported 276 Gb of sequence data and 100 million to 120 million unique TCR beta sequences obtained from about 200 million T cells. An early release that covered roughly 600 HLA-typed donors contained approximately 290 gigabases of sequencing data and 75 million to 100 million unique TCR sequences. Of the roughly 400 genotyped donors, roughly 76% were placed in the genetic ancestry cluster associated with self-reported Caucasian donors. The study aimed to test whether signatures of past pathogen exposure could be identified by cataloging public T cell receptors. The T cell repertoires of roughly 660 subjects were profiled by immunosequencing and related to cytomegalovirus serostatus. Along with the approximately 670-subject first cohort, a separate validation cohort of more than 90 different subjects was used. To predict cytomegalovirus infection status, the study combined high-throughput TCR immunosequencing, statistical association of individual TCRs with disease status, and machine learning. In a later analysis, previously published TCR beta repertoires from several hundred donors were re-analyzed and high-resolution HLA genotyping was added so that TCR occurrence patterns could be studied. In the later analysis, no new phenotypic data were used to find candidate immune exposures; instead, reliance was placed on TCR beta sequences and their occurrence across donors. In an earlier analysis of a few hundred of the donors, high-throughput TCR beta sequencing was used to judge whether each TCR beta V gene segment behaved as functional or pseudogenic. Donor age, sex, ethnicity and CMV serostatus were collected together with the repertoire data. Genome-wide SNP genotypes for about three fifths of the roughly 670 donors were used in a later genetic analysis, which treated that subset as a discovery cohort. All discovery cohort repertoires had been generated using a single sequencing platform. HLA typing included class I and class II loci at four-digit resolution. Typing coverage varied by locus: roughly 629-630 donors for A, B, C, DRB1 and DQB1; roughly 510 for DQA1; nearly 610 for DPA1; under 490 for DPB1. A handful of DR-DQ haplotypes were handled as single units for association and clustering because linkage in the cohort was strong. On average, around 200,000 unique TCR beta nucleotide sequences were sequenced per donor among a few hundred genotyped donors of the cohort, with 15% to 20% of those sequences being non-productive.

Library preparation employed the immunoSEQ multiplex PCR assay. For the multiplex PCR, a mixture combining 60 forward primers for TCR Vbeta segments and 13 reverse primers for TCR Jbeta segments was used. The CDR3 region of rearranged TCR beta genes was amplified from genomic DNA by a multiplex PCR assay. On the Illumina HiSeq System, the amplified TCR beta libraries were sequenced as 87-base-pair reads. From the authors' description of their analysis: A later analysis tallied tens of millions of unique TCR beta chains across the 550 to 850 repertoires, and around 12 million of those chains were shared by two or more donors. A nearest-neighbor algorithm error-corrected the raw reads and collapsed the reads into unique sequences, merging closely related sequences to remove PCR and sequencing errors. To assign V, D and J gene segments, CDR3 sequences were aligned to IMGT reference sequences. Each retained sequence needed at least a six-nucleotide match to both a V gene segment and a J gene segment. Rearrangements were called productive when the CDR3 lacked stop codons and stayed in frame with V and J; all others were non-productive. Following IMGT convention, CDR3 was defined as the stretch from the second conserved V-encoded cysteine up to the conserved J-encoded phenylalanine. Sequences without an unambiguous match to a single V gene segment were excluded from the earlier analysis of a few hundred of the donors. In an earlier analysis of a few hundred of the donors, V segments were called functional above 56.7% productive rearrangements and were called segregating when the between-donor standard deviation exceeded 5%. A statistical classification framework was developed to diagnose cytomegalovirus status using the catalog of TCR beta chain sequences. In a later analysis, TCR nucleotide sequences were compared against IMGT/GENE-DB human TR gene sequences so that V and J genes could be assigned. Using the TCRdist pipeline, a later analysis assigned CDR3 sequences along with most-parsimonious VDJ recombination scenarios. In a later analysis, each TCR beta chain was defined by its CDR3 amino acid sequence together with its V-gene family, and reads without a unique V-gene family were excluded. As a way to deal with suspected cross-contamination and a sequencing artifact, a later analysis dropped 592 nucleotide sequences that were highly shared and had low generation probability. In a later analysis, a clonal expansion index was calculated for each public chain from normalized within-repertoire ranks of inferred template counts. In a later analysis, generation probabilities were computed with a VDJ recombination model fitted to out-of-frame rearrangements, and the resulting probabilities were checked against IGoR. A later analysis scored TCR-TCR, TCR-HLA and TCR-CMV co-occurrence with hypergeometric tests, applying a repertoire-size bias correction to TCR pairs. False discovery rates were estimated in a later analysis by permuting HLA or CMV assignments 20 times. In a later analysis, co-occurring TCRs were grouped using DBSCAN, and TCRdist sequence similarity was added for clustering within HLA-allele-positive subsets. Repertoires with fewer than 30,000 or more than 120,000 public chains, plus five repertoires with anomalous nucleotide sharing, were excluded from co-occurrence clustering. TCRdb mirrors the immuneACCESS table, restricted to in-frame sequences. Some clones are absent from its copies; in checked studies, under half trace to an unresolved V gene, and the reason for the others is unknown. V and J calls plus clone size are reproduced from that table; the DNA served to infer D and trimming. This sample gives approximately 85,000 clones in total; approximately 80% of them show up just once. The ten top clones hold 32% of the sample.

The CDR3, cysteine through phenylalanine, is 11 amino acids long. Just CDR3 DNA is preserved here, 33 bases in frame from base 1. Trimming costs V 7 bases and J 3 bases, and their ends lie 7 bases apart. The germline V gene (reference sequence) sets CDR1 to DFQATT and CDR2 to SNEGSKA. The cohort was made up of hundreds of healthy bone marrow donors. Cohort members were all nominally healthy when sampled, although unrecorded immune exposures were likely present. The donor was CMV seropositive and was included in the group of 290 or so seropositive cohort members. A peripheral blood sample was collected from each donor, and TCR beta sequencing was performed on peripheral blood mononuclear cells. The Qiagen DNeasy Blood Extraction Kit was used to extract genomic DNA from the blood cell samples. Overall study results and their limits: Compared with equally common non-associated chains, HLA-associated TCR beta chains in a later analysis were more clonally expanded and had lower generation probabilities. An earlier analysis of 587 of the donors showed that most TCR beta V segments appeared in productive rearrangements either about 87% or about 30% of the time, which broadly matched IMGT annotations. Assigning TCR associations to individual alleles was difficult when HLA alleles, especially DR and DQ, strongly co-occurred. CMV serostatus was the only immune exposure information available for the cohort. In both the original and validation cohorts, the classifier was reported to diagnose cytomegalovirus status with high specificity and sensitivity. The presence/absence analyses assumed that sequencing depth was roughly uniform across donors, and that assumption may not be true. At a false discovery rate of 0.05, a later analysis linked under 20,000 TCR beta sequences to specific HLA alleles. Some IMGT-functional V segments, including TRBV6-2 and TRBV6-3, could not be distinguished by the 87-base-pair reads and were therefore excluded. According to the authors, the approach could potentially be generalized to other disease states and immunological phenotypes. In this cohort, only TCR beta chains were sequenced, and detectable features were limited by the absence of alpha or paired-chain data. Because counts were too low, roughly 16 rarely observed V segments, including chromosome 9 orphons, were excluded from the earlier analysis of 587 of the donors. The study gave a list of 150 to 200 TCR beta chains associated with cytomegalovirus. A cluster of highly shared sequence variants was judged likely to represent a technical artifact of the sequencing pipeline. In a later analysis, TCR association rates were found to vary across HLA loci, with the most associated TCRs seen for DRB1 alleles and the fewest for HLA-C alleles. According to a later analysis, parvovirus B19, influenza, CMV and Epstein-Barr virus appeared linked to several top co-occurrence clusters. Compared with the roughly 600-donor mean, donors in an Asian-associated ancestry cluster had fewer N-insertions in productive TCRs, according to a later genetic analysis. A further reported finding was that TCR beta sequences accurately predicted the HLA-A and HLA-B alleles for most subjects in the first cohort. Linkage disequilibrium might explain the correlated functional status among segregating V segments, but an unknown experimental factor could not be excluded. Most CMV-associated TCR beta chains appeared to be HLA-restricted in a later analysis, and the HLA associations seemed to be driven largely by CMV exposure. A later genetic analysis associated a missense DCLRE1C variant with V-gene and J-gene trimming of TCR beta chains, and an independent cohort replicated the association. Because some donors lacked HLA typing at each locus, the association tests relied only on the typed subset. Most TCR sequences were seen in very few donors, while some public TCRs were found in many individuals. A few of the identified cytomegalovirus-associated TCR beta chains were confirmed in vitro to be specific for cytomegalovirus antigens.

This clonotype originated in a man aged 45-60 years in good health and CMV-seropositive. The sequence links TRBV20-1 to TRBJ2-1; TRBD2 might be the D gene, on 6 matching bases. The sample consisted of PBMCs. The bases are TGCAGTGACGGGGGCTACAATGAGCAGTTCTTC. It codes for CSDGGYNEQFF.